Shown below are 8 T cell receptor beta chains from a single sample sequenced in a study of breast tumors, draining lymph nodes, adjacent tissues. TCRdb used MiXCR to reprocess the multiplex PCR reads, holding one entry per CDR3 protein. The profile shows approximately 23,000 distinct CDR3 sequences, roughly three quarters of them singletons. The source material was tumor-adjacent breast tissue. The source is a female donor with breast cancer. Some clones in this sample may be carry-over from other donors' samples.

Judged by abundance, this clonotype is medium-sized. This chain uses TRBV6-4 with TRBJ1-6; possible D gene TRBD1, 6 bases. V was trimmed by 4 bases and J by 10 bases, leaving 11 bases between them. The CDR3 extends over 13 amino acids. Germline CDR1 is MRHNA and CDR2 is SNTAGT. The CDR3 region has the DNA TGTGCCAGCAGTGCAGGGGAAAAATCACCCCTCCACTTT. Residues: CASSAGEKSPLHF.

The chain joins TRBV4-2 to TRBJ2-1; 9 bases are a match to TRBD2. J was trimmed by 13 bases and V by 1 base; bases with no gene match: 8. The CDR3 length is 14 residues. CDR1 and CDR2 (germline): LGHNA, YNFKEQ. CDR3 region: CASSQGDFSGRQFF. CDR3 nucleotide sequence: TGTGCCAGCAGCCAAGGGGACTTTAGCGGGAGACAGTTCTTC.

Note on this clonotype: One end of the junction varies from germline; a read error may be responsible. The CDR3 loop reads CGSSLDGNQPQHF. The CDR3 coding sequence is TGCGGCAGCAGCCTGGACGGGAATCAGCCCCAGCATTTT. The rearrangement joins TRBV5-1 to TRBJ1-5, with D unclear. Germline V gives CDR1 SGHRS, CDR2 YFSETQ. The CDR3 has 13 residues. The full variable domain, rest sourced from reference TRBV5-1 and TRBJ1-5, is KAGVTQTPRYLIKTRGQQVTLSCSPISGHRSVSWYQQTPGQGLQFLFEYFSETQRNKGNFPGRFSGRQFSNSRSEMNVSTLELGDSALYLCGSSLDGNQPQHFGDGTRLSIL.

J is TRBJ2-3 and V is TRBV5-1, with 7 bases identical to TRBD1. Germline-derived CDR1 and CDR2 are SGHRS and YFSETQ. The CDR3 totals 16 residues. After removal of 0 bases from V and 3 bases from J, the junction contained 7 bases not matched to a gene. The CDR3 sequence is CASSLAQGVGTDTQYF. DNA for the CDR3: TGCGCCAGCAGCTTGGCCCAGGGGGTCGGAACAGATACGCAGTATTTT.

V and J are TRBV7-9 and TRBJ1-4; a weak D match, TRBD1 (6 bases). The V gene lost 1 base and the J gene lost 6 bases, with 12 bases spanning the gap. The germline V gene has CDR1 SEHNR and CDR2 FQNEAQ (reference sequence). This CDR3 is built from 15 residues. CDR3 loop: CASSLGAGVDEKLFF. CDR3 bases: TGTGCCAGCAGCTTAGGCGCAGGGGTCGATGAAAAACTGTTTTTT.

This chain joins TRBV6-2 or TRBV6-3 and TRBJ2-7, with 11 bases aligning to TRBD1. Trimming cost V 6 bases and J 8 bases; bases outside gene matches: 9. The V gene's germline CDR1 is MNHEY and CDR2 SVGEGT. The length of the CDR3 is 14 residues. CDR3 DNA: TGTGCCAGCAGCCAAGGAGGGACAGGGGGTCAGCAGTACTTC. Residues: CASSQGGTGGQQYF.

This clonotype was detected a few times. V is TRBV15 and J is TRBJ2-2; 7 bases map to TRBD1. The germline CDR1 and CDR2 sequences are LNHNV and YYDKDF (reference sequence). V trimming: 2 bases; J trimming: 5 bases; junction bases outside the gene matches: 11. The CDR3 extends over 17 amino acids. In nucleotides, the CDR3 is TGTGCCACCAGCAGACCTAAGACAGGGTCTCAGACCGGGGAGCTGTTTTTT. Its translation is CATSRPKTGSQTGELFF.

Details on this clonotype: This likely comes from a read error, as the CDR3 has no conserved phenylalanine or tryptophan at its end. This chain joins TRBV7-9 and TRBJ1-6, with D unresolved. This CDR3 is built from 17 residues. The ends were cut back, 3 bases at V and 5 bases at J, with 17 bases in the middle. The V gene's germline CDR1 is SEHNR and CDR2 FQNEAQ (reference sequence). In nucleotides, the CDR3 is TGTGCCAGCAGCTTCCTCGGAGTCTATCAGAATAATTCACCCCTCCACTGT. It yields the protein CASSFLGVYQNNSPLHC.